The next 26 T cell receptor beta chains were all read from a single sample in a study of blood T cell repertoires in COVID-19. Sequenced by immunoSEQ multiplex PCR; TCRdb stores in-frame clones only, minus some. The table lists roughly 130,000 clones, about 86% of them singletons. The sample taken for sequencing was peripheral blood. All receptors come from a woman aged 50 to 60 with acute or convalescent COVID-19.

CDR3 loop: CASSLTSGGAWNIQYF. The CDR3 DNA reads as TGCGCCAGCAGCCTTACTAGCGGGGGGGCGTGGAACATTCAGTACTTC. This chain connects TRBV5-1 to TRBJ2-4; 13 nucleotides agree with TRBD2. The CDR3 consists of 16 residues. The germline V gene has CDR1 SGHRS and CDR2 YFSETQ. J lost 7 bases, V lost 4 bases, and 8 bases had no gene match.

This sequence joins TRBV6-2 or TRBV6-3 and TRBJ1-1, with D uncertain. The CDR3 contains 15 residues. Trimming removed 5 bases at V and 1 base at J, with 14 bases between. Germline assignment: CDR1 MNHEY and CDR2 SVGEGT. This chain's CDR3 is CASSRNIGGNTEAFF. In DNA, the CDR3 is TGTGCCAGCAGTCGAAATATAGGAGGGAACACTGAAGCTTTCTTT.

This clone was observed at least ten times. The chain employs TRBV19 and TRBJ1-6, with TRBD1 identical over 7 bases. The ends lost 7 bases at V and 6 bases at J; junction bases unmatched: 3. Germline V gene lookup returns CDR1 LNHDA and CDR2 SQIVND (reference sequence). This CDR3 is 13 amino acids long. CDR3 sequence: CASTGQFNSPLHF. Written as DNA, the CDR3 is TGTGCCAGTACGGGACAGTTTAATTCACCCCTCCACTTT. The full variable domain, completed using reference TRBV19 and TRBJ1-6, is DGGITQSPKYLFRKEGQNVTLSCEQNLNHDAMYWYRQDPGQGLRLIYYSQIVNDFQKGDIAEGYSVSREKKESFPLTVTSAQKNPTAFYLCASTGQFNSPLHFGNGTRLTVT.

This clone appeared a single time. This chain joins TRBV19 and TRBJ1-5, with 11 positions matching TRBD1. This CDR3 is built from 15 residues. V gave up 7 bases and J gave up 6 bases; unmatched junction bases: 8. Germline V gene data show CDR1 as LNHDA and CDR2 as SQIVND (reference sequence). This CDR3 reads CASKGRTGGIQPQHF. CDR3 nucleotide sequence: TGTGCCAGTAAAGGGAGGACAGGGGGCATTCAGCCCCAGCATTTT.

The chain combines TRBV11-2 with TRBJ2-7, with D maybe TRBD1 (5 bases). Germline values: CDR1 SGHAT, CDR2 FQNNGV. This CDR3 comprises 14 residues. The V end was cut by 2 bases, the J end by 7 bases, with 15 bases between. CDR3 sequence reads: CASSLLITGGEQYF. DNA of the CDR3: TGTGCCAGCAGCTTACTCATAACAGGCGGAGAGCAGTACTTC.

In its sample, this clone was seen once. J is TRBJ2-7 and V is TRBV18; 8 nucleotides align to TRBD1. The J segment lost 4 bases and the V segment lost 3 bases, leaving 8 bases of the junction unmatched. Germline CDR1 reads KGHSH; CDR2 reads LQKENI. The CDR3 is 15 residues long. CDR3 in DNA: TGTGCCAGCTCACCTTCACAGGGGGGTCTTTACGAGCAGTACTTC. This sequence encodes CASSPSQGGLYEQYF. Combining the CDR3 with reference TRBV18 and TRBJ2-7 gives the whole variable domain NAGVMQNPRHLVRRRGQEARLRCSPMKGHSHVYWYRQLPEEGLKFMVYLQKENIIDESGMPKERFSAEFPKEGPSILRIQQVVRGDSAAYFCASSPSQGGLYEQYFGPGTRLTVT.

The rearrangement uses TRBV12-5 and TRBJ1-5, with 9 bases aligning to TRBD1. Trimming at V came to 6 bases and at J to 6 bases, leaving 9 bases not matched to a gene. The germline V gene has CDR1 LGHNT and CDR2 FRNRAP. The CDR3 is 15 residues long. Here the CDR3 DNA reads TGTGCTAGTGGGGGGCTCGGGACAGGGATTCAGCCCCAGCATTTT. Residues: CASGGLGTGIQPQHF.

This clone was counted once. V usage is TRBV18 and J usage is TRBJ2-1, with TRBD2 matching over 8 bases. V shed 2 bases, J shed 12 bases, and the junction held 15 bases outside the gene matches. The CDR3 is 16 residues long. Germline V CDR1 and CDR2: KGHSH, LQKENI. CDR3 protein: CASSPGLLAAAGGQFF. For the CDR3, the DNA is TGTGCCAGCTCACCAGGCCTACTAGCGGCCGCCGGGGGGCAGTTCTTC.

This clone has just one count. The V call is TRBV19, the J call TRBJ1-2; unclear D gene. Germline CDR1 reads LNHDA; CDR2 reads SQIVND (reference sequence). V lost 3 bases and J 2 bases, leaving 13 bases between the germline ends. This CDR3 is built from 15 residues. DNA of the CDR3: TGTGCCAGTAGTATCGAGTCCGCACCCAACTATGGCTACACCTTC. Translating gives CASSIESAPNYGYTF.

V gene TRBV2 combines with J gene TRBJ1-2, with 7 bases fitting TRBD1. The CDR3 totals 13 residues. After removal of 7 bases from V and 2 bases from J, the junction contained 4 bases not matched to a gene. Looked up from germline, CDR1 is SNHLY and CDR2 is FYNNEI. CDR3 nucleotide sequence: TGTGCCAGCACCCAGACAGGGAACTATGGCTACACCTTC. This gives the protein CASTQTGNYGYTF.

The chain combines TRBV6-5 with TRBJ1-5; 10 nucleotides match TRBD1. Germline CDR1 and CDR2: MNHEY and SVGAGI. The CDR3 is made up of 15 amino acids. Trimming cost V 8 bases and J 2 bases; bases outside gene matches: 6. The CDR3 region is CASRGTGDGNQPQHF. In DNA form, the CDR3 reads TGTGCCAGCCGGGGGACAGGGGATGGCAATCAGCCCCAGCATTTT.

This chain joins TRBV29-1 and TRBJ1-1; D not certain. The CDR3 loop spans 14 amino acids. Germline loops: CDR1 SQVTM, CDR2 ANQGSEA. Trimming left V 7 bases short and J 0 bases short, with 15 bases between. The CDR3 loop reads CSAPLGEMNTEAFF. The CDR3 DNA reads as TGCAGCGCCCCTTTGGGAGAAATGAACACTGAAGCTTTCTTT.

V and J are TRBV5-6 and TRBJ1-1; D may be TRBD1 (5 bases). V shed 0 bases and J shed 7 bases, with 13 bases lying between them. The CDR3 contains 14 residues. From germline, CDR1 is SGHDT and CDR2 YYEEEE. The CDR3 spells CASSLDRWGLEAFF. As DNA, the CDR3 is TGTGCCAGCAGCTTGGATCGTTGGGGCCTTGAAGCTTTCTTT.

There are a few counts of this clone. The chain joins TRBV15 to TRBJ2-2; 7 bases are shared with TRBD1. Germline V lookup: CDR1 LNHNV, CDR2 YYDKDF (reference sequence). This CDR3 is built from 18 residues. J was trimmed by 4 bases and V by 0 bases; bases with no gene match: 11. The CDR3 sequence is CATSRDRRGRGITGELFF. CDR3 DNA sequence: TGTGCCACCAGCAGAGATCGAAGGGGCAGGGGGATCACCGGGGAGCTGTTTTTT. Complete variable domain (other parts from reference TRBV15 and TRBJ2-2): DAMVIQNPRYQVTQFGKPVTLSCSQTLNHNVMYWYQQKSSQAPKLLFHYYDKDFNNEADTPDNFQSRRPNTSFCFLDIRSPGLGDTAMYLCATSRDRRGRGITGELFFGEGSRLTVL.

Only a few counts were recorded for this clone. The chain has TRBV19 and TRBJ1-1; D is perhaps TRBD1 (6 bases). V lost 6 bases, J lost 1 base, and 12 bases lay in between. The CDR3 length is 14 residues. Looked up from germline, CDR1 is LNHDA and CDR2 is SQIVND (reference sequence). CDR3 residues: CASRNRVRNTEAFF. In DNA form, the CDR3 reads TGTGCCAGTAGGAACAGGGTTAGGAACACTGAAGCTTTCTTT.

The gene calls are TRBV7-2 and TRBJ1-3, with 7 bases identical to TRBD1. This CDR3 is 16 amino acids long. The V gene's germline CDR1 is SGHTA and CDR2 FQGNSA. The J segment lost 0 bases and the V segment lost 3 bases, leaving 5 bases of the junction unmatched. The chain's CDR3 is CASSFGQAVSGNTIYF. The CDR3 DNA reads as TGTGCCAGCAGCTTTGGACAGGCGGTCTCTGGAAACACCATATATTTT.

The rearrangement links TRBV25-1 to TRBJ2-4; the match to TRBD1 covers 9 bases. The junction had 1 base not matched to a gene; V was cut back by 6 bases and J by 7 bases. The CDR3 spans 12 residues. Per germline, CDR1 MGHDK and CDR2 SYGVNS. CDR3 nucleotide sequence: TGTGCCAGCAGACAGGGGGCGAACATTCAGTACTTC. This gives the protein CASRQGANIQYF.

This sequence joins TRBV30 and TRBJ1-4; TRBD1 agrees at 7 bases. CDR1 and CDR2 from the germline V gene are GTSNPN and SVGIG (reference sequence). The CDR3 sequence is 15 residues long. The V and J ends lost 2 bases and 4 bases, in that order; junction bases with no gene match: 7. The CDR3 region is CAWSSGQELNEKLFF. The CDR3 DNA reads TGTGCCTGGAGTAGCGGACAGGAGCTTAATGAAAAACTGTTTTTT.

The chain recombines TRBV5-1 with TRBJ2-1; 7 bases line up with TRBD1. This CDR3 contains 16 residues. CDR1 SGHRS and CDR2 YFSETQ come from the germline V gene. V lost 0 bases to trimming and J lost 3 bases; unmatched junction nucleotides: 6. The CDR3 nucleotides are TGCGCCAGCAGCTTGGAGACAGGGTCCCTCTACAATGAGCAGTTCTTC. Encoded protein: CASSLETGSLYNEQFF.

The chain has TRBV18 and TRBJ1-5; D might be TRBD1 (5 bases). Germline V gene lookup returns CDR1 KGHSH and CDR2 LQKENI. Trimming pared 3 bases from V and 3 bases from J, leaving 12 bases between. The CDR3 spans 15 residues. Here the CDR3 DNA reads TGTGCCAGCTCACCGACCCGGGACTACAATCAGCCCCAGCATTTT. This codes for CASSPTRDYNQPQHF.

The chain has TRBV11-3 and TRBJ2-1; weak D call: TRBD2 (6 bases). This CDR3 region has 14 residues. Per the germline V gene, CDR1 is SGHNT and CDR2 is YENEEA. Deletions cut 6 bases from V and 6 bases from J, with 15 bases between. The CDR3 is CASRLRATSNEQFF. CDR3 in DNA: TGTGCCAGCAGATTACGAGCGACTAGCAATGAGCAGTTCTTC.

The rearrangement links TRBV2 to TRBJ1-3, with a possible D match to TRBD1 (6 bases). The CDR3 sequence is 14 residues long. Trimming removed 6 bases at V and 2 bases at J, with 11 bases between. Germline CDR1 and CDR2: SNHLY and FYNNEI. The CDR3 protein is CASSFTGPGNTIYF. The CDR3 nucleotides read TGTGCCAGCAGCTTCACAGGGCCTGGAAACACCATATATTTT. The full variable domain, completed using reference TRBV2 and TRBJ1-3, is EPEVTQTPSHQVTQMGQEVILRCVPISNHLYFYWYRQILGQKVEFLVSFYNNEISEKSEIFDDQFSVERPDGSNFTLKIRSTKLEDSAMYFCASSFTGPGNTIYFGEGSWLTVV.

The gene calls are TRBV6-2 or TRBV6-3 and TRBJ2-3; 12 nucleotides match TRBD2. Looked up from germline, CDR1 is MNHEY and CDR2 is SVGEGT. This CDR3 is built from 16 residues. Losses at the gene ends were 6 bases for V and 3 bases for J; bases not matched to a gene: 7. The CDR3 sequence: CASSKFGTSGTDTQYF. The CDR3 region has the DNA TGTGCCAGCAGCAAATTCGGGACTAGCGGGACAGATACGCAGTATTTT.

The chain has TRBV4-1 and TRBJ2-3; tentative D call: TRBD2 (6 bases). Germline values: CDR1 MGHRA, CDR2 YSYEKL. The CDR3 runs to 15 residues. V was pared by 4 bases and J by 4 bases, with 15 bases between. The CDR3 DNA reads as TGCGCCAGCAGCCCTCCCCCGGGGACTTCAGATACGCAGTATTTT. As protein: CASSPPPGTSDTQYF.

CDR3 sequence (DNA): TGTGCCAGCAGTTTAAGCCCCTACGAGCAGTACTTC. Amino acid sequence: CASSLSPYEQYF. V and J are TRBV12-3 or TRBV12-4 and TRBJ2-7; unclear D gene. V lost 2 bases and J lost 2, with 4 bases in between. The CDR3 consists of 12 residues.

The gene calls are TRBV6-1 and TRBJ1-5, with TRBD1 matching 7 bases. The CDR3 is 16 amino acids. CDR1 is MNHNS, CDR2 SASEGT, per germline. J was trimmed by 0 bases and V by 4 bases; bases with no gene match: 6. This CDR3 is CASSGGQTYSNQPQHF. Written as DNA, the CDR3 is TGTGCCAGCAGTGGGGGACAGACTTATAGCAATCAGCCCCAGCATTTT.